The subject of this entry is one T cell receptor (beta chain). This entry is derived from a study of blood T cell repertoires in COVID-19. The table came from immunoSEQ multiplex PCR; TCRdb's copy has only in-frame clones and leaves some out. The sample lists 150,000 to 200,000 clones, 65% to 90% seen once, with around 8.2% in the top ten. The CDR3 spans 14 residues. V lost 2 bases and J 7 bases, leaving 11 bases between the germline ends. Per the germline V gene, CDR1 is LGHDT and CDR2 is YNNKEL (reference sequence). The clonotype originates from a man between 60 and 70 years old with acute or convalescent COVID-19. V usage is TRBV3-1 (or the pseudogene TRBV3-2) and J usage is TRBJ1-4, with D possibly TRBD1 on 5 matching bases. Source material: peripheral blood. CDR3 DNA sequence: TGTGCCAGCAGCCAAAGACAGTTGGGTGAAAAACTGTTTTTT. Translation: CASSQRQLGEKLFF.